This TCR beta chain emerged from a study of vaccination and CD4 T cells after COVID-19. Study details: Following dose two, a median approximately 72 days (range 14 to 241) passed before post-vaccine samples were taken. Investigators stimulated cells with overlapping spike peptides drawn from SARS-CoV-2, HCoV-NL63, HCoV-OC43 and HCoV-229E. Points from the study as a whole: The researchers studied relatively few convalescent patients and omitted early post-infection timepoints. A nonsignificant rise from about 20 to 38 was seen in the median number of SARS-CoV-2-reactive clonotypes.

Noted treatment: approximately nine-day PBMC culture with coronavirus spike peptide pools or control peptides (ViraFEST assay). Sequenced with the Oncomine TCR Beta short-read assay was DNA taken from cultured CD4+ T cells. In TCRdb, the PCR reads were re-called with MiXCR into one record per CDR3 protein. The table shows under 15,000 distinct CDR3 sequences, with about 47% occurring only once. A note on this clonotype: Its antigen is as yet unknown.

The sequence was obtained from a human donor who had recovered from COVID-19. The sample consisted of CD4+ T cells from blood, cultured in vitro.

CDR3 DNA sequence: TGTGCCAGCAGTAAAACTAGCGGGAGTGAGCAGTTCTTC. Translation gives CASSKTSGSEQFF. The rearrangement joins TRBV6-1 to TRBJ2-1; 11 nucleotides match TRBD2. The CDR3 runs to 13 residues. Germline lookup yields CDR1 MNHNS and CDR2 SASEGT. V shed 5 bases and J 9 bases; nucleotides not matched to a gene: 3.